The 14 T cell receptor beta chains reported below all come from one sample, sequenced in a study of cytomegalovirus exposure and HLA in healthy donors. Both 60 Vbeta primers and 13 Jbeta primers went into the PCR. Libraries were prepared by immunoSEQ multiplex PCR; TCRdb keeps only in-frame clonotypes and omits some of them. The table includes 90,000 to 100,000 clones, less than 80% detected once. Material for sequencing was PBMCs. The source is a man aged 35 to 55 in good health and CMV-seronegative.

This clone came up a few times. The V call is TRBV28, the J call TRBJ2-5; maybe TRBD2 (6 bases). Germline CDR1 reads MDHEN; CDR2 reads SYDVKM. The CDR3 spans 18 residues. Trimming took off 5 bases at V and 2 bases at J, with 24 bases between the two ends. The CDR3 protein is CASSLQPGRAGQQETQYF. Here the CDR3 DNA reads TGTGCCAGCAGTCTACAACCGGGTAGGGCGGGGCAACAAGAGACCCAGTACTTC. The full variable domain, with the rest looked up from reference TRBV28 and TRBJ2-5, is DVKVTQSSRYLVKRTGEKVFLECVQDMDHENMFWYRQDPGLGLRLIYFSYDVKMKEKGDIPEGYSVSREKKERFSLILESASTNQTSMYLCASSLQPGRAGQQETQYFGPGTRLLVL.

The chain links TRBV5-8 to TRBJ2-7; 8 nucleotides match TRBD1. The CDR3 spans 15 residues. V shed 5 bases and J 2 bases; nucleotides not matched to a gene: 9. Germline CDR1 and CDR2: SGHTS and YDEGEE. The CDR3 sequence is CASRHIQGVAYEQYF. The DNA of the CDR3 is TGTGCCAGCAGACATATACAGGGGGTGGCCTACGAGCAGTACTTC.

The chain uses TRBV28 and TRBJ2-1; a weak D match, TRBD1 (5 bases). Deletions cut 8 bases from V and 0 bases from J, with 14 bases between. Germline loops: CDR1 MDHEN, CDR2 SYDVKM. The CDR3 runs 15 residues. CDR3 nucleotide sequence: TGTGCCAGCCTGGTTGGCGGACACTCCTACAATGAGCAGTTCTTC. Translated: CASLVGGHSYNEQFF.

The sample holds one count of this clone. The chain is built from TRBV30 and TRBJ1-2; no definite D call. Germline V lookup: CDR1 GTSNPN, CDR2 SVGIG (reference sequence). CDR3 size: 14 residues. Deletions cut 4 bases from V and 0 bases from J, with 12 bases between. Here the CDR3 DNA reads TGTGCCTGGATATCCCGGGGAGCTAACTATGGCTACACCTTC. Translating gives CAWISRGANYGYTF. Complete variable domain (other parts from reference TRBV30 and TRBJ1-2): SQTIHQWPATLVQPVGSPLSLECTVEGTSNPNLYWYRQAAGRGLQLLFYSVGIGQISSEVPQNLSASRPQDRQFILSSKKLLLSDSGFYLCAWISRGANYGYTFGSGTRLTVV.

The chain employs TRBV6-5 and TRBJ1-2, with D unclear. Germline V gene lookup returns CDR1 MNHEY and CDR2 SVGAGI. V was trimmed by 6 bases and J by 4 bases, leaving 15 bases between them. The CDR3 spans 14 residues. This CDR3 is CASSQTQRGYGYTF. DNA of the CDR3: TGTGCCAGCAGCCAGACACAACGGGGCTATGGCTACACCTTC.

The chain is built from TRBV19 and TRBJ1-3; perhaps TRBD1 as D (6 bases). The germline V and J ends were trimmed by 7 bases and 0 bases, with 10 bases remaining between them. CDR3 length equals 14 residues. In germline, CDR1 is LNHDA, CDR2 SQIVND (reference sequence). The CDR3 sequence is CASTGASSGNTIYF. CDR3 nucleotide sequence: TGTGCCAGTACAGGGGCGAGCTCTGGAAACACCATATATTTT.

This sequence joins TRBV6-5 and TRBJ2-5; perhaps TRBD1 as D (6 bases). Trimming removed 0 bases from V and 6 bases from J, with 14 bases in between. In germline, CDR1 is MNHEY, CDR2 SVGAGI. CDR3 length: 15 residues. The CDR3 spells CASSYSTTGRQTQYF. The CDR3, as DNA: TGTGCCAGCAGTTACTCGACAACAGGGCGGCAGACCCAGTACTTC.

The chain employs TRBV28 and TRBJ1-6; possibly TRBD1 for D (5 bases). Germline V gene sequence: CDR1 MDHEN, CDR2 SYDVKM. V lost 2 bases and J 10 bases, leaving 12 bases between the germline ends. The CDR3 extends over 14 amino acids. CDR3 region: CASSLETEASPLHF. The DNA of the CDR3 is TGTGCCAGCAGTTTAGAGACAGAAGCCTCACCCCTCCACTTT.

This clone occurred a few times. The chain employs TRBV5-4 and TRBJ2-1, with 14 bases aligning to TRBD2. After removal of 3 bases from V and 5 bases from J, the junction contained 4 bases not matched to a gene. Germline loops: CDR1 SGHNT, CDR2 YYREEE (reference sequence). The CDR3 runs 16 residues. The CDR3 spells CASSSKGLAGDNEQFF. CDR3 DNA sequence: TGTGCCAGCAGCTCGAAGGGACTAGCGGGAGACAATGAGCAGTTCTTC.

This clone was seen only a few times. This chain joins TRBV7-2 and TRBJ2-5, with 7 bases lining up with TRBD2. The trim removed 0 bases at V and 4 bases at J, leaving 11 bases unmatched. This CDR3 spans 17 amino acids. Germline lookup yields CDR1 SGHTA and CDR2 FQGNSA. The CDR3 DNA reads as TGTGCCAGCAGCTTAGCTCCTAGCGGAAATATGCTAGAGACCCAGTACTTC. Translating it yields CASSLAPSGNMLETQYF.

The genes are TRBV29-1 and TRBJ2-2, with D maybe TRBD2 (6 bases). V shed 3 bases and J shed 7 bases, with 15 bases lying between them. CDR1 SQVTM and CDR2 ANQGSEA come from the germline V gene. The CDR3 loop spans 14 amino acids. In DNA, the CDR3 is TGCAGCGTTGACGCGTCGGGAGTAGGCGGGGAGCTGTTTTTT. Its protein product is CSVDASGVGGELFF.

The gene calls are TRBV28 and TRBJ2-7; no definite D call. The CDR3 runs to 15 residues. The V and J ends lost 2 bases and 0 bases respectively, with 11 bases between them. Germline CDR1 and CDR2: MDHEN and SYDVKM. The CDR3 sequence is CASSLNRRLSYEQYF. For the CDR3, the DNA is TGTGCCAGCAGTTTAAACCGTCGACTCTCCTACGAGCAGTACTTC. Filled out from reference TRBV28 and TRBJ2-7, the complete variable domain reads DVKVTQSSRYLVKRTGEKVFLECVQDMDHENMFWYRQDPGLGLRLIYFSYDVKMKEKGDIPEGYSVSREKKERFSLILESASTNQTSMYLCASSLNRRLSYEQYFGPGTRLTVT.

The chain joins TRBV27 to TRBJ2-6; D not certain. From germline, CDR1 is MNHEY and CDR2 SMNVEV (reference sequence). The V gene lost 6 bases and the J gene lost 4 bases, with 13 bases spanning the gap. The CDR3 is 15 amino acids. The CDR3 here is CASSPGFVGANVLTF. For the CDR3, the DNA is TGTGCCAGCAGCCCCGGGTTTGTGGGGGCCAACGTCCTGACTTTC.

The count of this clone is one. This chain uses TRBV4-3 with TRBJ2-5; D is perhaps TRBD1 (6 bases). The end of the DNA is better explained by TRBJ2-7, so the J call may be wrong. This CDR3 is 13 amino acids long. CDR1 is LGHNA, CDR2 YSLEER, per germline. The CDR3 protein is CASSHQQGYEQYF. The DNA of the CDR3 is TGCGCCAGCAGCCACCAACAGGGCTACGAGCAGTACTTC.